In its sample, the clone carrying this TCR beta chain was seen once. Its antigen is not known. Per the germline V gene, CDR1 is MNHNY and CDR2 is SVGAGI (reference sequence). Trimming took 2 bases from V and 0 from J, leaving 13 bases between them. CDR3 size: 16 residues. The data were taken from a study of cytomegalovirus exposure and HLA in healthy donors. Study-wide points: In a later analysis, V- and J-gene trimming of beta chains associated with a DCLRE1C missense variant, replicated independently. Analyzed later, association rates of TCRs varied across HLA loci, with DRB1 most and HLA-C fewest.

The primer mix had 60 Vbeta and 13 Jbeta primers. Clones were sequenced by immunoSEQ multiplex PCR, and TCRdb holds only the in-frame ones, with some missing. Of 150,000 or so clones listed, roughly 82% were seen once; the top ten hold 1.5% to 2%. J is TRBJ1-2 and V is TRBV6-6, with D possibly being TRBD1 (6 bases). The specimen was PBMCs. This TCR was recovered from a woman between 25 and 40 years old in good health and CMV-seronegative. The CDR3 DNA reads TGTGCCAGCAGTTACCAACCTGGACAGACTAACTATGGCTACACCTTC. This gives the protein CASSYQPGQTNYGYTF.